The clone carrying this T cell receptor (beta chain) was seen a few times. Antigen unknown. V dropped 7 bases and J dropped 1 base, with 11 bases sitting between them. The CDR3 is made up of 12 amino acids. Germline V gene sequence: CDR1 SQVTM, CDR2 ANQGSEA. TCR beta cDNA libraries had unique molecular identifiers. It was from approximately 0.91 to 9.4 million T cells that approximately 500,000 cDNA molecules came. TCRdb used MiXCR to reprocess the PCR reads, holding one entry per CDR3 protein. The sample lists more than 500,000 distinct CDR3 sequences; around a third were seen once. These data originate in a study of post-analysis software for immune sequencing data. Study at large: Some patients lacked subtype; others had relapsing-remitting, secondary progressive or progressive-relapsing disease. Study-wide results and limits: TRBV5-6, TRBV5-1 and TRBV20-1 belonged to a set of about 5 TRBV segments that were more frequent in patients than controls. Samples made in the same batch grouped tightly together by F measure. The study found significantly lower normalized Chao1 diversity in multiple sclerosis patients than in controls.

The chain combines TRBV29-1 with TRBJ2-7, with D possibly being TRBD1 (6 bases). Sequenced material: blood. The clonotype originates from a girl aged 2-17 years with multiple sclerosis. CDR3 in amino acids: CSANRESYEQYF. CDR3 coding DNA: TGCAGCGCAAACAGGGAATCCTACGAGCAGTACTTC.